Shown below are 14 T cell receptor beta chains from a single sample sequenced in a study of cytomegalovirus exposure and HLA in healthy donors. PCR amplification relied on 60 Vbeta primers (plus 13 Jbeta primers). Clones were sequenced by immunoSEQ multiplex PCR, and TCRdb holds only the in-frame ones, with some missing. Of 150,000 to 200,000 clones listed, more than 80% are singletons. Sequencing input: PBMCs. These receptors came from a woman aged 50 to 60 in good health and CMV-seronegative.

V and J are TRBV7-2 and TRBJ2-5; D possibly corresponds to TRBD1 (5 bases). This CDR3 contains 15 residues. Germline V lookup: CDR1 SGHTA, CDR2 FQGNSA. Between the trimmed V and J ends, which lost 0 bases and 3 bases, there was a span of 11 bases. CDR3 region: CASSLAPWGKETQYF. CDR3 DNA sequence: TGTGCCAGCAGCTTAGCCCCATGGGGCAAAGAGACCCAGTACTTC.

The chain recombines TRBV11-2 with TRBJ1-2, with D perhaps matching TRBD1 (5 bases). The CDR3 has 15 amino acids. The germline V gene encodes CDR1 SGHAT and CDR2 FQNNGV. V was clipped by 1 base and J by 4 bases, with 13 bases between them. The CDR3 region is CASSLVLGASYGYTF. CDR3 DNA sequence: TGTGCCAGCAGCTTAGTTCTAGGGGCTAGCTATGGCTACACCTTC.

The V gene is TRBV5-6, the J gene TRBJ1-2, with 9 bases aligning to TRBD1. Trimming took 3 bases from V and 7 from J; bases not matched to a gene: 13. The CDR3 covers 16 residues. The germline CDR1 and CDR2 sequences are SGHDT and YYEEEE. In DNA form, the CDR3 reads TGTGCCAGCAGCTCTTACCCGGGACAGGGAATTCGTGGCTACACCTTC. Translating it yields CASSSYPGQGIRGYTF.

The V and J genes are TRBV7-2 and TRBJ1-5; D gene unclear. The CDR3 loop spans 15 amino acids. V shed 5 bases and J shed 0 bases, with 11 bases lying between them. Germline V gene lookup returns CDR1 SGHTA and CDR2 FQGNSA. The CDR3 DNA is TGTGCCAGCAGCCCGACTGGGAGTAGCAATCAGCCCCAGCATTTT. Amino acids: CASSPTGSSNQPQHF. Combining the CDR3 with reference TRBV7-2 and TRBJ1-5 gives the whole variable domain GAGVSQSPSNKVTEKGKDVELRCDPISGHTALYWYRQSLGQGLEFLIYFQGNSAPDKSGLPSDRFSAERTGGSVSTLTIQRTQQEDSAVYLCASSPTGSSNQPQHFGDGTRLSIL.

The J gene is TRBJ2-2, the V gene TRBV5-1, with D maybe TRBD2 (5 bases). The V gene's germline CDR1 is SGHRS and CDR2 YFSETQ. Trimming pared 5 bases from V and 3 bases from J, leaving 14 bases between. CDR3 length: 15 residues. Here the CDR3 reads CASRRPNGDTGELFF. Here the CDR3 DNA reads TGCGCCAGCAGACGACCCAACGGGGACACCGGGGAGCTGTTTTTT.

This chain connects TRBV4-3 to TRBJ2-6; no clear D. The CDR3 runs 16 residues. Trimming removed 0 bases at V and 4 bases at J, with 10 bases between. CDR1 LGHNA and CDR2 YSLEER come from the germline V gene. The CDR3 reads CASSQEEASGANVLTF. The CDR3 DNA reads as TGCGCCAGCAGCCAAGAGGAAGCGTCCGGGGCCAACGTCCTGACTTTC.

The chain joins TRBV6-1 to TRBJ2-7; D is uncertain. Germline V gene sequence: CDR1 MNHNS, CDR2 SASEGT. V lost 7 bases and J lost 0, with 13 bases in between. This CDR3 contains 14 residues. CDR3 nucleotide sequence: TGTGCCAGCACCACCCGAGACATCTCCTACGAGCAGTACTTC. Translation: CASTTRDISYEQYF.

By sample fraction, this clone is medium-sized. The chain links TRBV6-1 to TRBJ2-1; 7 bases line up with TRBD2. Per the germline V gene, CDR1 is MNHNS and CDR2 is SASEGT. CDR3 length: 14 amino acids. With 11 bases clipped from V and 0 bases from J, the junction kept 7 bases outside the gene matches. CDR3 coding DNA: TGTGCCGCGGGGGAAGCGGGCTCCTACAATGAGCAGTTCTTC. This encodes CAAGEAGSYNEQFF.

The genes are TRBV6-1 and TRBJ2-4; a possible D gene is TRBD2 (5 bases). This CDR3 is built from 15 residues. Germline loops: CDR1 MNHNS, CDR2 SASEGT. The V gene lost 6 bases and the J gene lost 7 bases, with 19 bases spanning the gap. CDR3: CASRGSLGVRNIQYF. The DNA of the CDR3 is TGTGCCAGCAGGGGATCACTCGGGGTTAGGAACATTCAGTACTTC.

The chain recombines TRBV7-2 with TRBJ2-4, with TRBD2 identical over 7 bases. CDR1 is SGHTA and CDR2 is FQGNSA in the germline V gene. V gave up 8 bases and J gave up 5 bases; unmatched junction bases: 6. The CDR3 is 13 residues long. Here the CDR3 DNA reads TGTGCCAGCGAAAGACGGGGGGAAAACATTCAGTACTTC. Protein product: CASERRGENIQYF.

The DNA of the CDR3 is TGTGCCAGTAGTATTGGCGGGAGTGAGCAGTTCTTC. This codes for CASSIGGSEQFF. J is TRBJ2-1 and V is TRBV19; 7 nucleotides align to TRBD2. The length of the CDR3 is 12 residues. Germline CDR1 and CDR2: LNHDA and SQIVND (reference sequence). V shed 3 bases and J 9 bases; nucleotides not matched to a gene: 2.

The chain couples TRBV28 to TRBJ1-1, with D perhaps TRBD1 (6 bases). This CDR3 spans 12 amino acids. Germline CDR1 is MDHEN and CDR2 is SYDVKM. Trimming pared 4 bases from V and 7 bases from J, leaving 10 bases between. The CDR3 DNA reads TGTGCCAGCAGTTGGGGCAGGGGTGAAGCTTTCTTT. It encodes CASSWGRGEAFF.

This clone was recorded only once. The rearrangement joins TRBV9 to TRBJ1-1; D is uncertain. The CDR3 extends over 15 amino acids. CDR1 is SGDLS, CDR2 YYNGEE, per germline. V was shortened by 0 bases and J by 1 base, with 10 bases between the two germline ends. The CDR3 nucleotides are TGTGCCAGCAGCGTAGGAGGCACCACGAACACTGAAGCTTTCTTT. This codes for CASSVGGTTNTEAFF.

The chain combines TRBV5-5 with TRBJ2-1; D is perhaps TRBD2 (5 bases). Trimming took off 1 base at V and 2 bases at J, with 10 bases between the two ends. Germline CDR1 is SGHKS and CDR2 is YYEKEE (reference sequence). The CDR3 contains 15 residues. The CDR3 region has the DNA TGTGCCAGCAGCTTGAGGACTTTCACCTACAATGAGCAGTTCTTC. Translated, it gives CASSLRTFTYNEQFF.